This passage covers 26 T cell receptor beta chains from one sample sequenced in a study of Graves' ophthalmopathy and Graves' hyperthyroidism. From RNA, the CDR3 regions of TCR beta chains were amplified and sequenced. First-round RT-PCR relied on HTBI primers, and a second-round multiplex PCR came next. TCRdb re-called the multiplex PCR reads through MiXCR, storing one row per CDR3 protein. The table includes approximately 460,000 distinct CDR3 sequences, over 13% detected once. Sequences were obtained from blood. The receptors come from a woman in her thirties with Graves' ophthalmopathy.

The sample holds a few counts of this clonotype. The J gene is TRBJ2-7, the V gene TRBV9; 7 nucleotides match TRBD1. The J segment lost 2 bases and the V segment lost 6 bases, leaving 11 bases of the junction unmatched. CDR1 and CDR2 from the germline V gene are SGDLS and YYNGEE. The CDR3 is 15 residues long. CDR3 coding DNA: TGTGCCAGCAACGCAGCATGGGACAGCACCTACGAGCAGTACTTC. It encodes CASNAAWDSTYEQYF.

The chain employs TRBV20-1 and TRBJ2-5; the D gene is possibly TRBD2 (5 bases). CDR3 length: 14 amino acids. The germline V gene has CDR1 DFQATT and CDR2 SNEGSKA (reference sequence). Trimming took 0 bases from V and 5 from J, leaving 13 bases between them. The CDR3 DNA is TGCAGTGCTAGAGATTGGAAGGGCGGGGAGACCCAGTACTTC. The encoded protein is CSARDWKGGETQYF.

The table lists this clonotype with a few counts. This may stem from a read error, because a much larger clone lies one nucleotide away. The rearrangement links TRBV11-3 to TRBJ2-7; unclear D gene. CDR1 and CDR2 (germline): SGHNT, YENEEA. This CDR3 contains 14 residues. CDR3 DNA: TGTGTCAGCAGCTTAGAATACGGATCCTACGAGCAGTACTTC. Amino acids: CVSSLEYGSYEQYF.

As to this clonotype: This sequence may be a read error, since a much larger clone differs from it by one base. The J gene is TRBJ1-2, the V gene TRBV27; D ambiguous. The germline V gene has CDR1 MNHEY and CDR2 SMNVEV (reference sequence). The CDR3 spans 14 residues. The CDR3 bases are TGTGCCAGCGGTTTAGACCCCGCTAACTATGGCTACACCTTC. Its translation: CASGLDPANYGYTF.

This clonotype appeared many times. The chain employs TRBV5-1 and TRBJ2-5; D perhaps matches TRBD1 (5 bases). CDR1 and CDR2 from the germline V gene are SGHRS and YFSETQ. V lost 1 base and J lost 2, with 9 bases in between. CDR3 length equals 14 residues. CDR3 sequence: CASSLRQKQETQYF. The CDR3 coding sequence is TGCGCCAGCAGCTTGCGACAGAAGCAAGAGACCCAGTACTTC.

This clonotype was observed many times. At one end the junction does not follow the germline gene, possibly because of a read error. The gene calls are TRBV11-2 and TRBJ2-7; possibly TRBD2 for D (6 bases). CDR1 and CDR2 from the germline V gene are SGHAT and FQNNGV. The CDR3 runs 13 residues. The CDR3 protein is CASNLAAGYEQYF. CDR3 sequence (DNA): TGTGCCAGCAACTTAGCGGCGGGGTACGAGCAGTACTTC.

For this clonotype: A much larger clone lies a single base off, so this may be a read error. The chain recombines TRBV5-1 with TRBJ1-2; TRBD1 is a possible D gene (5 bases). The CDR3 runs to 14 residues. Germline values: CDR1 SGHRS, CDR2 YFSETQ. CDR3 protein: CASSLEQVNYGYAF. CDR3 DNA sequence: TGCGCCAGCAGCTTGGAACAGGTGAACTATGGCTACGCCTTC. Full variable domain (missing parts from reference TRBV5-1 and TRBJ1-2): KAGVTQTPRYLIKTRGQQVTLSCSPISGHRSVSWYQQTPGQGLQFLFEYFSETQRNKGNFPGRFSGRQFSNSRSEMNVSTLELGDSALYLCASSLEQVNYGYAFGSGTRLTVV.

This clonotype was seen many times. The chain carries TRBV20-1 and TRBJ2-7; D perhaps matches TRBD2 (6 bases). CDR1 is DFQATT and CDR2 is SNEGSKA in the germline V gene (reference sequence). The CDR3 spans 15 residues. V dropped 3 bases and J dropped 6 bases, with 21 bases sitting between them. This CDR3 is CSASKSGLELAEQYF. For the CDR3, the DNA is TGCAGTGCTAGTAAATCGGGACTCGAGTTGGCCGAGCAGTACTTC.

This clonotype was recorded many times. V usage is TRBV6-5 and J usage is TRBJ1-2; D gene uncertain. This CDR3 comprises 14 residues. V was shortened by 0 bases and J by 3 bases, with 8 bases between the two germline ends. CDR1 is MNHEY and CDR2 is SVGAGI in the germline V gene. The CDR3 region has the DNA TGTGCCAGCAGTTACTCGGTTTCAGACTATGGCTACACCTTC. It translates to CASSYSVSDYGYTF.

This clonotype was seen many times. This chain links TRBV12-5 with TRBJ2-5; D remains ambiguous. The germline V gene encodes CDR1 LGHNT and CDR2 FRNRAP. V was cut by 1 base and J by 7 bases, with 10 bases left in between. This CDR3 contains 13 residues. The CDR3 spells CASGLDTKATQYF. The CDR3 DNA sequence: TGTGCTAGTGGTTTGGACACGAAGGCGACCCAGTACTTC.

This clonotype came up many times. The V gene is TRBV28, the J gene TRBJ2-6; maybe TRBD1 (5 bases). Trimming took 3 bases from V and 1 from J, leaving 7 bases between them. CDR3 length equals 15 residues. Germline-derived CDR1 and CDR2 are MDHEN and SYDVKM. This CDR3 reads CASSFAGSGANVLTF. CDR3 DNA sequence: TGTGCCAGCAGTTTTGCAGGGTCTGGGGCCAACGTCCTGACTTTC.

This clonotype showed up many times. The junction departs from the called germline gene at one end, perhaps through a read error. The CDR3 DNA is TGTGCCACCAGCAGAGATCTGAGTCTTTATGGCTACAACTTC. The encoded protein is CATSRDLSLYGYNF. This sequence joins TRBV15 and TRBJ1-2; D is unclear. Germline CDR1 reads LNHNV; CDR2 reads YYDKDF (reference sequence). CDR3 length equals 14 residues.

This clonotype was seen at least ten times. The junction shows a germline mismatch at one end, possibly a read error. The chain has TRBV4-1 and TRBJ2-7, with a weak D call TRBD2 (5 bases). Germline values: CDR1 MGHRA, CDR2 YSYEKL. The CDR3 contains 16 residues. Here the CDR3 reads CASSQTIIKTLYERYF. CDR3 DNA sequence: TGCGCCAGCAGCCAGACTATAATTAAAACTTTGTACGAGCGGTACTTC.

In this sample, this clonotype turned up many times. The chain recombines TRBV2 with TRBJ2-7, with 10 positions matching TRBD1. The CDR3 is 15 residues long. V lost 8 bases, J lost 3 bases, and 10 bases stayed unmatched. Germline CDR1 reads SNHLY; CDR2 reads FYNNEI. The CDR3 nucleotides read TGTGCCAGCGGACACGGGACAGGGGCTTACTACGAGCAGTACTTC. Translating gives CASGHGTGAYYEQYF.

This clonotype was detected ten times or more. J is TRBJ2-7 and V is TRBV11-2; D is ambiguous. Germline CDR1 is SGHAT and CDR2 is FQNNGV. This CDR3 is built from 13 residues. Deletions cut 2 bases from V and 6 bases from J, with 11 bases between. In DNA form, the CDR3 reads TGTGCCAGCAGCTTAAACGAGCGTATCGAGCAGTACTTC. Protein product: CASSLNERIEQYF.

This clonotype was seen many times. The V call is TRBV27, the J call TRBJ1-5; D may be TRBD1 (5 bases). This CDR3 has 15 residues. Per the germline V gene, CDR1 is MNHEY and CDR2 is SMNVEV (reference sequence). V was shortened by 2 bases and J by 4 bases, with 12 bases between the two germline ends. The CDR3 DNA reads as TGTGCCAGCAGTTTAGCGGGACGGGTAAATCAGCCCCAGCATTTT. It is translated as CASSLAGRVNQPQHF.

This clonotype was counted ten times or more. CDR3 in DNA: TGTGCCAGTACCCAGGGACAGGTACTTTCTGGCTACACCTTC. As protein: CASTQGQVLSGYTF. The gene calls are TRBV19 and TRBJ1-2, with 8 bases aligning to TRBD1. CDR1 and CDR2 (germline): LNHDA, SQIVND (reference sequence). This CDR3 has 14 residues. V was pared by 7 bases and J by 7 bases, with 11 bases of the junction left unmatched.

This clonotype was recorded many times. The chain recombines TRBV6-5 with TRBJ1-1, with TRBD1 matching 7 bases. The CDR3 extends over 12 amino acids. V lost 6 bases and J lost 8; bases outside the gene matches: 6. Per the germline V gene, CDR1 is MNHEY and CDR2 is SVGAGI. CDR3 sequence: CASSRTGAEAFF. Here the CDR3 DNA reads TGTGCCAGCAGCCGTACAGGGGCCGAAGCTTTCTTT.

This clonotype was recorded at least ten times. The genes are TRBV24-1 and TRBJ1-2; 7 bases are a match to TRBD1. Germline V CDR1 and CDR2: KGHDR, SFDVKD. The CDR3 is made up of 15 amino acids. The trim removed 7 bases at V and 4 bases at J, leaving 11 bases unmatched. CDR3 DNA sequence: TGTGCCACCAGCCCTGGCCCAGGGGGAGGCTATGGCTACACCTTC. This codes for CATSPGPGGGYGYTF.

The table lists this clonotype with a few counts. A single base separates this from a much larger clone, so it may be a read error. The chain links TRBV20-1 to TRBJ1-5; unclear D gene. The CDR3 loop spans 13 amino acids. Germline V gene sequence: CDR1 DFQATT, CDR2 SNEGSKA (reference sequence). The germline V and J ends were trimmed by 6 bases and 6 bases, with 15 bases remaining between them. DNA of the CDR3: TGCAGTGCAAAGGGTGTGGCTGCTCAGCCCCAGCATTTT. It yields the protein CSAKGVAAQPQHF.

This clonotype was detected a few times. Possible read error: a much larger clone is one base away. The chain employs TRBV10-3 and TRBJ2-5, with TRBD2 identical over 13 bases. Germline V gene lookup returns CDR1 ENHRY and CDR2 SYGVKD. The CDR3 spans 16 residues. In nucleotides, the CDR3 is TGTGCCATCAGTGAGACTAGCGGGGGGGCCCAGGAGACCAAGTACTTC. This sequence encodes CAISETSGGAQETKYF.

This clonotype turned up a few times. A read error may account for a junction end that differs from germline. V is TRBV4-2 and J is TRBJ2-5; no reliable D call. The CDR3 extends over 14 amino acids. Germline V CDR1 and CDR2: LGHNA, YNFKEQ. Here the CDR3 reads CASNQGESRETQYF. Here the CDR3 DNA reads TGTGCCAGCAACCAAGGTGAATCTCGGGAGACCCAGTACTTC.

The V call is TRBV9, the J call TRBJ2-2; tentative D call: TRBD1 (7 bases). V was pared by 0 bases and J by 5 bases, with 11 bases between. CDR1 SGDLS and CDR2 YYNGEE come from the germline V gene. The CDR3 extends over 15 amino acids. The CDR3 here is CASSVGAGGTGELFF. The CDR3 bases are TGTGCCAGCAGCGTAGGGGCAGGGGGGACCGGGGAGCTGTTTTTT. The full variable domain, completed using reference TRBV9 and TRBJ2-2, is DSGVTQTPKHLITATGQRVTLRCSPRSGDLSVYWYQQSLDQGLQFLIQYYNGEERAKGNILERFSAQQFPDLHSELNLSSLELGDSALYFCASSVGAGGTGELFFGEGSRLTVL.

This clonotype was observed many times. V and J are TRBV6-1 and TRBJ2-5; D tentatively reads TRBD1 or TRBD2 (6 bases each). Trimming removed 0 bases at V and 5 bases at J, with 10 bases between. The CDR3 is 14 amino acids. Germline CDR1 MNHNS, CDR2 SASEGT. The CDR3 here is CASSEATGRETQYF. In DNA form, the CDR3 reads TGTGCCAGCAGTGAAGCCACAGGGAGGGAGACCCAGTACTTC.

The sample holds a few counts of this clonotype. V and J are TRBV7-2 and TRBJ2-7; 7 bases align to TRBD1. From germline, CDR1 is SGHTA and CDR2 FQGNSA. Unmatched junction bases numbered 9, after V lost 1 base and J lost 12 bases. CDR3 size: 13 residues. CDR3 bases: TGTGCCAGCAGCTTAGTTGGGACAGAGTTTCGGTACTTC. As protein: CASSLVGTEFRYF.

The sample holds many counts of this clonotype. V and J are TRBV28 and TRBJ1-6, with D hard to call. This CDR3 has 15 residues. Germline V gene data show CDR1 as MDHEN and CDR2 as SYDVKM. With 7 bases removed from V and 7 bases from J, the gap between germline ends came to 17 bases. CDR3 nucleotide sequence: TGTGCCAGCAACACCATAGGAGGAGAGAATTCACCCCTCCACTTT. Its translation: CASNTIGGENSPLHF.